Listed here are 10 T cell receptor beta chains from one sample, sequenced in a study of memory CD4+ T cells and cytomegalovirus serostatus. Single viable CD3+CD4+CD8-CD45RO+ cells were sorted as the memory CD4+ T cells. Sequenced by immunoSEQ multiplex PCR; TCRdb stores in-frame clones only, minus some. The sample has about 44,000 clones; approximately 80% are singletons. The sequencing sample was made of memory CD4+ T cells from blood. Source of these receptors: an adult in good health and CMV-seronegative.

This clone was picked up a small number of times. J is TRBJ2-1 and V is TRBV11-2; the D gene could be TRBD1 or TRBD2 (5 bases each). The V gene lost 7 bases and the J gene lost 6 bases, with 13 bases spanning the gap. CDR1 SGHAT and CDR2 FQNNGV come from the germline V gene. The CDR3 is made up of 13 amino acids. CDR3 in amino acids: CASTLGTVNEQFF. DNA for the CDR3: TGTGCCAGCACCCTCGGGACGGTCAATGAGCAGTTCTTC.

This chain links TRBV15 with TRBJ1-1, with D hard to call. The CDR3 totals 15 residues. V was cut by 3 bases and J by 4 bases, with 15 bases left in between. Per the germline V gene, CDR1 is LNHNV and CDR2 is YYDKDF (reference sequence). CDR3 region: CATSSNLGIGTEAFF. The CDR3 bases are TGTGCCACCAGCAGTAACTTAGGGATAGGCACTGAAGCTTTCTTT.

This sequence joins TRBV5-5 and TRBJ2-1; the D gene is possibly TRBD2 (6 bases). Germline loops: CDR1 SGHKS, CDR2 YYEKEE (reference sequence). CDR3 length equals 16 residues. V lost 3 bases and J 4 bases, leaving 17 bases between the germline ends. The CDR3 reads CASSSGEFLRYNEQFF. Here the CDR3 DNA reads TGTGCCAGCAGCTCGGGGGAGTTCCTAAGGTACAATGAGCAGTTCTTC.

This sequence joins TRBV6-6 and TRBJ1-1; D ambiguous. The germline gives CDR1 MNHNY, CDR2 SVGAGI (reference sequence). This CDR3 is built from 14 residues. V lost 2 bases and J lost 1, with 8 bases in between. CDR3 bases: TGTGCCAGCAGTTACCCGGGCGCGAACACTGAAGCTTTCTTT. This sequence encodes CASSYPGANTEAFF.

CDR3 coding DNA: TGTGCCAGCAGCTTGGAGCCGGGATTTGGCTACACCTTC. This sequence encodes CASSLEPGFGYTF. The chain employs TRBV5-6 and TRBJ1-2, with D unresolved. In germline, CDR1 is SGHDT, CDR2 YYEEEE. With 0 bases removed from V and 7 bases from J, the gap between germline ends came to 10 bases. This CDR3 has 13 amino acids.

In the case of this clone: A read error may account for a junction end that differs from germline. The chain carries TRBV7-7 and TRBJ2-5, with D unclear. This CDR3 comprises 13 residues. CDR1 is SSHAT and CDR2 is FNYEAQ in the germline V gene (reference sequence). CDR3 sequence reads: CASSLGPEETQYF. In DNA form, the CDR3 reads TGTGCTAGCAGCTTAGGACCAGAAGAGACCCAGTACTTC.

The genes are TRBV7-2 and TRBJ2-7; D remains unclear. CDR1 is SGHTA, CDR2 FQGNSA, per germline. CDR3 size: 12 residues. V was trimmed by 2 bases and J by 6 bases, leaving 8 bases between them. The CDR3 DNA follows: TGTGCCAGCAGCTTAATGGGCCTCGAGCAGTACTTC. Its protein is CASSLMGLEQYF.

The chain links TRBV6-6 to TRBJ2-3; tentative D call: TRBD1 (6 bases). The CDR3 loop spans 12 amino acids. V lost 3 bases to trimming and J lost 6 bases, with 7 bases between them. Looked up from germline, CDR1 is MNHNY and CDR2 is SVGAGI (reference sequence). Here the CDR3 reads CASSYQGDTQYF. DNA for the CDR3: TGTGCCAGCAGTTATCAGGGGGATACGCAGTATTTT.

This clone was detected only a few times. The J gene is TRBJ1-6, the V gene TRBV2, with D uncertain. This CDR3 has 13 amino acids. V lost 6 bases, J lost 4 bases, and 7 bases lay in between. Per germline, CDR1 SNHLY and CDR2 FYNNEI. The CDR3 spells CASRVLYNSPLHF. CDR3 in DNA: TGTGCCAGCAGGGTTCTATATAATTCACCCCTCCACTTT.

The genes are TRBV11-2 and TRBJ1-2; D might be TRBD1 (5 bases). With 2 bases removed from V and 8 bases from J, the gap between germline ends came to 12 bases. Germline assignment: CDR1 SGHAT and CDR2 FQNNGV. The CDR3 contains 13 residues. In DNA, the CDR3 is TGTGCCAGCAGCTTATTCCGGTGGGACGGCTACACCTTC. This gives the protein CASSLFRWDGYTF.